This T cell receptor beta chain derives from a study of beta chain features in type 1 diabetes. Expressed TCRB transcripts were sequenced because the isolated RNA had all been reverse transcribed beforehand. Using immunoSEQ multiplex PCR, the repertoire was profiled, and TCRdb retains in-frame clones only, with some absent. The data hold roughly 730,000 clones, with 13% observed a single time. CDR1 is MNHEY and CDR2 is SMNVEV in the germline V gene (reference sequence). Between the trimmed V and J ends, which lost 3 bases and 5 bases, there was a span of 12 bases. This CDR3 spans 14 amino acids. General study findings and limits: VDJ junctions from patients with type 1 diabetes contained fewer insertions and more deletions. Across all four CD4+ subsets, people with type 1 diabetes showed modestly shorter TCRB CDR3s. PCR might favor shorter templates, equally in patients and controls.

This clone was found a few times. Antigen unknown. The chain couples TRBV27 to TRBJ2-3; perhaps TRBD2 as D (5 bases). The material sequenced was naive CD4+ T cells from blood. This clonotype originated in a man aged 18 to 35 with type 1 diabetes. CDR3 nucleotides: TGTGCCAGCAGTTTCGCCCTTGCGGGAGATACGCAGTATTTT. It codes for CASSFALAGDTQYF.